These 16 T cell receptor beta chains originate from one sample sequenced in a study of technical replicates of blood from a few donors. Only in-frame clones appear in the TCRdb table, and some are missing; sequencing was by immunoSEQ multiplex PCR. In the table there are tens of thousands of clones, over 90% of which are singletons. Sample: T cells isolated from PBMCs. These receptors all stem from a human donor in good health.

The chain links TRBV9 to TRBJ2-5; 9 nucleotides match TRBD2. The V gene end was trimmed by 3 bases and the J gene end by 5 bases; junction bases not matched to a gene: 2. CDR1 and CDR2 from the germline V gene are SGDLS and YYNGEE. This CDR3 has 13 amino acids. CDR3 in amino acids: CASSALAGETQYF. CDR3 bases: TGTGCCAGCAGCGCCCTAGCGGGGGAGACCCAGTACTTC.

The chain couples TRBV6-5 to TRBJ1-2; the D is unclear. With 4 bases removed from V and 0 bases from J, the gap between germline ends came to 15 bases. CDR1 and CDR2 (germline): MNHEY, SVGAGI. The CDR3 covers 16 residues. In DNA, the CDR3 is TGTGCCAGCAGTTTGATCGTCCCGCAGGCTAACTATGGCTACACCTTC. It translates to CASSLIVPQANYGYTF.

The chain links TRBV18 to TRBJ2-3, with 7 bases aligning to TRBD1. CDR3 length equals 15 residues. Germline values: CDR1 KGHSH, CDR2 LQKENI. Germline trimming cut 6 bases from V and 1 base from J; bases unmatched to any gene: 7. The CDR3, as DNA: TGTGCCAGCTCCCTCAACAGGGGTGGCACAGATACGCAGTATTTT. Its translation is CASSLNRGGTDTQYF.

The CDR3, as DNA: TGTGCCAGCAGCTTAAGGGGTAACGAAAAACTGTTTTTT. Residues: CASSLRGNEKLFF. The chain carries TRBV11-2 and TRBJ1-4; tentative D call: TRBD1 (5 bases). CDR3 length: 13 residues. CDR1 SGHAT and CDR2 FQNNGV come from the germline V gene. V shed 2 bases and J shed 8 bases, with 9 bases lying between them.

In the case of this clone: A junction boundary mismatches the germline segment, possibly from a read error. J is TRBJ2-1 and V is TRBV18, with a weak D call TRBD2 (5 bases). Germline CDR1 KGHSH, CDR2 LQKENI. This CDR3 contains 14 residues. The CDR3 loop reads CATSIRDTLNEQFF. Written as DNA, the CDR3 is TGTGCCACCTCAATCCGGGATACTCTCAATGAGCAGTTCTTC.

The chain uses TRBV19 and TRBJ1-1; unclear D gene. V was cut by 3 bases and J by 4 bases, with 6 bases left in between. In germline, CDR1 is LNHDA, CDR2 SQIVND (reference sequence). The CDR3 loop spans 12 amino acids. CDR3 protein: CASSIGSTEAFF. The CDR3 region has the DNA TGTGCCAGTAGTATTGGTAGCACTGAAGCTTTCTTT.

The chain combines TRBV4-1 with TRBJ2-3; 11 bases line up with TRBD1. The germline V gene has CDR1 MGHRA and CDR2 YSYEKL. V dropped 4 bases and J dropped 8; count of bases not matched to a gene: 11. This CDR3 is built from 16 residues. CDR3 region: CASSPGGTGGLGTQYF. The CDR3 DNA is TGCGCCAGCAGCCCCGGGGGGACAGGGGGTCTGGGTACGCAGTATTTT.

This chain uses TRBV5-1 with TRBJ2-1; 8 nucleotides align to TRBD1. Trimming removed 2 bases from V and 6 bases from J; junction bases left unmatched: 1. The CDR3 runs 13 residues. Germline V CDR1 and CDR2: SGHRS, YFSETQ. The CDR3: CASSFTGGNEQFF. Here the CDR3 DNA reads TGCGCCAGCAGCTTTACAGGGGGCAATGAGCAGTTCTTC.

There are a few counts of this clone. The CDR3 DNA reads as TGTGCCAGCAGTATCCGTAGCAATCAGCCCCAGCATTTT. Amino acid sequence: CASSIRSNQPQHF. The J gene is TRBJ1-5, the V gene TRBV28; unclear D gene. Trimming took off 5 bases at V and 0 bases at J, with 5 bases between the two ends. The CDR3 is made up of 13 amino acids. Germline CDR1 MDHEN, CDR2 SYDVKM.

The rearrangement joins TRBV2 to TRBJ1-1; a possible D gene is TRBD1 (5 bases). The CDR3 totals 14 residues. V was clipped by 3 bases and J by 0 bases, with 8 bases between them. Germline V CDR1 and CDR2: SNHLY, FYNNEI. CDR3 loop: CASSDVTVNTEAFF. For the CDR3, the DNA is TGTGCCAGCAGTGATGTGACAGTGAACACTGAAGCTTTCTTT.

This clone was observed a single time. The genes are TRBV19 and TRBJ1-5; the match to TRBD1 covers 8 bases. Trimming cost V 6 bases and J 5 bases; bases outside gene matches: 12. This CDR3 has 16 residues. Germline values: CDR1 LNHDA, CDR2 SQIVND (reference sequence). CDR3 residues: CASSRDQGAIYQPQHF. The CDR3 DNA reads as TGTGCCAGTAGCAGAGACCAGGGGGCTATTTATCAGCCCCAGCATTTT.

The chain links TRBV4-2 to TRBJ2-3; the match to TRBD2 covers 8 bases. Germline-derived CDR1 and CDR2 are LGHNA and YNFKEQ. Losses at the gene ends were 4 bases for V and 1 base for J; bases not matched to a gene: 7. The CDR3 covers 16 residues. CDR3 DNA: TGTGCCAGCAGCCCCTTTGGTAGCGGGGGCACAGATACGCAGTATTTT. Protein sequence: CASSPFGSGGTDTQYF.

This sequence joins TRBV5-1 and TRBJ1-4, with a possible D match to TRBD1 (5 bases). From germline, CDR1 is SGHRS and CDR2 YFSETQ. This CDR3 contains 15 residues. Trimming took 3 bases from V and 7 from J, leaving 16 bases between them. The CDR3 DNA follows: TGCGCCAGCAGCTCCCTTGGGGCAGTGCGTGAAAAACTGTTTTTT. Translation: CASSSLGAVREKLFF.

This clone showed up just a few times. V usage is TRBV10-1 and J usage is TRBJ2-7; possibly TRBD1 for D (6 bases). Trimming removed 6 bases at V and 3 bases at J, with 12 bases between. The length of the CDR3 is 13 residues. Germline V CDR1 and CDR2: WNHNN, SYGVQD (reference sequence). The DNA of the CDR3 is TGCGCCAGCAGCCTACAGGGCTTCTACGAGCAGTACTTC. Translating gives CASSLQGFYEQYF.

This chain links TRBV27 with TRBJ1-1; TRBD1 is a possible D gene (5 bases). CDR1 is MNHEY and CDR2 is SMNVEV in the germline V gene (reference sequence). The CDR3 spans 14 residues. Trimming took off 7 bases at V and 1 base at J, with 13 bases between the two ends. The CDR3 loop reads CASTDYGGNTEAFF. DNA of the CDR3: TGTGCCAGCACCGACTACGGGGGGAACACTGAAGCTTTCTTT.

The gene calls are TRBV9 and TRBJ2-7; a possible D gene is TRBD1 (5 bases). CDR1 and CDR2 (germline): SGDLS, YYNGEE. This CDR3 comprises 15 residues. Trimming removed 0 bases at V and 0 bases at J, with 10 bases between. As DNA, the CDR3 is TGTGCCAGCAGCGTAGAGACAGTTAACTCCTACGAGCAGTACTTC. It encodes CASSVETVNSYEQYF.